This T cell receptor beta chain was captured in a study of response to subunit inactivated influenza vaccine. The CDR3 is made up of 18 amino acids. Germline CDR1 is MRHNA and CDR2 is SNTAGT. Trimming removed 5 bases from V and 1 base from J, with 21 bases in between. Study findings and constraints: The authors offered the suggestion that each seasonal influenza vaccination recruits few new T cells.

A remark on this clonotype: Antigen specificity is unknown.

In TCRdb, the RT-PCR reads were re-called with MiXCR into one record per CDR3 protein. This table holds about 540,000 distinct CDR3 sequences, approximately 14% found once. The input for sequencing was PBMCs from blood, taken roughly 13 days after vaccination. This sequence was found in a man aged 50 or older who received an inactivated influenza vaccine. The rearrangement uses TRBV6-4 and TRBJ2-1; D is perhaps TRBD2 (7 bases). The CDR3 DNA follows: TGTGCCAGCAGTCCCCGCGGGCCCGAGGGGGGGTCCTACAATGAGCAGTTCTTC. Its protein product is CASSPRGPEGGSYNEQFF.